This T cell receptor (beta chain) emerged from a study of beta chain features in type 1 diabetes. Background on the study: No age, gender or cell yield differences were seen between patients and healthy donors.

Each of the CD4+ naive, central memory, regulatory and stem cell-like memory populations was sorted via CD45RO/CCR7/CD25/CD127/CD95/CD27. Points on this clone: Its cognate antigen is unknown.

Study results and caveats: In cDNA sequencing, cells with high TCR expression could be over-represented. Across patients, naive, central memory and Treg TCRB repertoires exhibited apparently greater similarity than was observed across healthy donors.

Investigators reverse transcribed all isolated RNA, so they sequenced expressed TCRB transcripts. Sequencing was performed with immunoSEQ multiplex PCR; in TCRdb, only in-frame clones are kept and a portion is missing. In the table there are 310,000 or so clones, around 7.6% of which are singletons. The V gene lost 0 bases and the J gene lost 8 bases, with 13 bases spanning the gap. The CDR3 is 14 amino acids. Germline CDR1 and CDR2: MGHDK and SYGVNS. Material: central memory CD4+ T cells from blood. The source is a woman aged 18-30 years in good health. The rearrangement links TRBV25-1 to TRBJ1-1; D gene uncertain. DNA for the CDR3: TGTGCCAGCAGTGAATATCGCGTGCCCGGAGAAGCTTTCTTT. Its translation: CASSEYRVPGEAFF. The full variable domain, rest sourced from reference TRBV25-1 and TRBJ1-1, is EADIYQTPRYLVIGTGKKITLECSQTMGHDKMYWYQQDPGMELHLIHYSYGVNSTEKGDLSSESTVSRIRTEHFPLTLESARPSHTSQYLCASSEYRVPGEAFFGQGTRLTVV.